The clone carrying this TCR beta chain came up many times. This entry belongs to a study of T cells in Graves' hyperthyroidism and ophthalmopathy. Diagnoses rested on clinical symptoms, serum thyroxine and TRAb, thyroid ultrasound and orbital computed tomography. Fresh 10 ml peripheral blood yielded PBMCs. Germline V gene data show CDR1 as MDHEN and CDR2 as SYDVKM. Trimming cost V 7 bases and J 0 bases, with 13 bases left between them. CDR3 size: 16 residues. Amplification targeted TCR beta CDR3 regions from RNA transcripts. Researchers ran a first-round RT-PCR on the TCR CDR3 using the HTBI primer set. From the multiplex PCR reads, TCRdb called clonotypes with MiXCR, one entry per CDR3 protein. This table has some 550,000 distinct CDR3 sequences, more than 15% appearing once.

The J gene is TRBJ1-6, the V gene TRBV28; tentative D call: TRBD1 (5 bases). Sequencing input: blood. The TCR comes from a woman in her 40s with Graves' ophthalmopathy. The DNA of the CDR3 is TGTGCCAGCAAGCGGGGGGGGAGCTCCTATAATTCACCCCTCCACTTT. Amino acid sequence: CASKRGGSSYNSPLHF.